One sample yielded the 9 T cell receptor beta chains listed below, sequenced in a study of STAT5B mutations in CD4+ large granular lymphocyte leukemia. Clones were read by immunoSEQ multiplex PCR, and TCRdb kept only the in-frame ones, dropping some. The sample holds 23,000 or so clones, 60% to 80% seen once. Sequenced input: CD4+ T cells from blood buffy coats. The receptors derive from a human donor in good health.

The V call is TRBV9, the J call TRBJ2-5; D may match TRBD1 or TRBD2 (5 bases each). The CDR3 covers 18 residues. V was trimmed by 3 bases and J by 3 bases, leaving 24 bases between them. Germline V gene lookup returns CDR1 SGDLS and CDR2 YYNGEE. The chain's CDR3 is CASSGPKGREYPEETQYF. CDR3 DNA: TGTGCCAGCAGCGGACCCAAAGGCAGGGAGTACCCCGAAGAGACCCAGTACTTC.

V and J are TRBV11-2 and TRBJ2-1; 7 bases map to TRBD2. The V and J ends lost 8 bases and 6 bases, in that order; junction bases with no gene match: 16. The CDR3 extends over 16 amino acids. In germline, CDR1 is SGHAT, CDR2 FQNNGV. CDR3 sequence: CASGSLLRGVVNEQFF. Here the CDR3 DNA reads TGTGCCAGCGGGTCATTGTTACGGGGGGTGGTCAATGAGCAGTTCTTC. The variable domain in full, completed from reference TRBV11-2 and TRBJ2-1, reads EAGVAQSPRYKIIEKRQSVAFWCNPISGHATLYWYQQILGQGPKLLIQFQNNGVVDDSQLPKDRFSAERLKGVDSTLKIQPAKLEDSAVYLCASGSLLRGVVNEQFFGPGTRLTVL.

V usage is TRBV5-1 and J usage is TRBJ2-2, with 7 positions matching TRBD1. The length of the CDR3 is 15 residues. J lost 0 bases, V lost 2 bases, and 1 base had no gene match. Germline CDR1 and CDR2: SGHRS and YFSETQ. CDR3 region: CASSFGTANTGELFF. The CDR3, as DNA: TGCGCCAGCAGCTTTGGGACAGCGAACACCGGGGAGCTGTTTTTT. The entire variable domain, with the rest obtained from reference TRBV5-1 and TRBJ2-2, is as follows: KAGVTQTPRYLIKTRGQQVTLSCSPISGHRSVSWYQQTPGQGLQFLFEYFSETQRNKGNFPGRFSGRQFSNSRSEMNVSTLELGDSALYLCASSFGTANTGELFFGEGSRLTVL.

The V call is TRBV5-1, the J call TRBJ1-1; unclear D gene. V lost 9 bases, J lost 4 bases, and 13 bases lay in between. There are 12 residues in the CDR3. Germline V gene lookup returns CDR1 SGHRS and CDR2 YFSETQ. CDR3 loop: CAKKYCGTEAFF. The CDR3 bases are TGCGCCAAAAAATACTGTGGCACTGAAGCTTTCTTT.

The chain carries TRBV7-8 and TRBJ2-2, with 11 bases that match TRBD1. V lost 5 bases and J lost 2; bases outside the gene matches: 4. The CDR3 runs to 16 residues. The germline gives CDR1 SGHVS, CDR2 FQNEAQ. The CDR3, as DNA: TGTGCCAGCAGCCCCAGGACAGGGGGCAACACCGGGGAGCTGTTTTTT. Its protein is CASSPRTGGNTGELFF.

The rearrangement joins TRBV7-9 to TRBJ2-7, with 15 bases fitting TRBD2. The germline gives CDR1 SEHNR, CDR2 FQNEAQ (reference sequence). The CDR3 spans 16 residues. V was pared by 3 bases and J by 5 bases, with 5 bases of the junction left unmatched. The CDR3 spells CASSFRTSGGGDEQYF. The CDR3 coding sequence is TGTGCCAGCAGCTTCCGGACTAGCGGGGGGGGTGACGAGCAGTACTTC. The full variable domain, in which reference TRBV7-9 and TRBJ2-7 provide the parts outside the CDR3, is DTGVSQNPRHKITKRGQNVTFRCDPISEHNRLYWYRQTLGQGPEFLTYFQNEAQLEKSRLLSDRFSAERPKGSFSTLEIQRTEQGDSAMYLCASSFRTSGGGDEQYFGPGTRLTVT.

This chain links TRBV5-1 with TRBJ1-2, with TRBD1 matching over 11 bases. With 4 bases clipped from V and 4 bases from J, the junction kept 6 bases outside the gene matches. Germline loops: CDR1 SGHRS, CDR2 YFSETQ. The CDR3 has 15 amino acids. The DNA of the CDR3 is TGCGCCAGCAGCCCAGGACAGGGGGCTGTCTATGGCTACACCTTC. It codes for CASSPGQGAVYGYTF.

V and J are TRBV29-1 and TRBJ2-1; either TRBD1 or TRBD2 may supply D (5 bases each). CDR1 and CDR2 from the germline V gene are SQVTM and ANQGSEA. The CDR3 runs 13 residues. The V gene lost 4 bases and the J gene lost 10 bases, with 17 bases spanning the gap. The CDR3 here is CSVGRQTRREQFF. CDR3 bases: TGCAGCGTTGGACGACAGACGCGGAGGGAGCAGTTCTTC.

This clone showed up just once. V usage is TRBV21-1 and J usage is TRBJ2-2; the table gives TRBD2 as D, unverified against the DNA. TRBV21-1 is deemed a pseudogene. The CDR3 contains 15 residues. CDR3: CASSEILSNTGELFF. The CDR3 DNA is TGTGCCAGCAGCGAGATATTATCGAACACCGGGGAGCTGTTTTTT.